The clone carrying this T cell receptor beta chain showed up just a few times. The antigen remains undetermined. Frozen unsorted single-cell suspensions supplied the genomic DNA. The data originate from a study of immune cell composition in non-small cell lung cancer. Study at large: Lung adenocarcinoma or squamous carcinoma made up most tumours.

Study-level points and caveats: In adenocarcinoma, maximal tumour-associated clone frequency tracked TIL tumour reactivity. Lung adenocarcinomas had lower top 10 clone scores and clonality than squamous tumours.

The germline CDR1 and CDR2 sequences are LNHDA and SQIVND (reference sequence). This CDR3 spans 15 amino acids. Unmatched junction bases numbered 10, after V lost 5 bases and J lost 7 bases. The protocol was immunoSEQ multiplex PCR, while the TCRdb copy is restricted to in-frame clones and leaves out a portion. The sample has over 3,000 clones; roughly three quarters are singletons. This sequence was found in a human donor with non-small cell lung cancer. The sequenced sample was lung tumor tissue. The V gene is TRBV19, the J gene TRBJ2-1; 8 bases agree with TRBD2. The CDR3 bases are TGTGCCAGTAGTGGACCGGGACTAGGAGTTAATGAGCAGTTCTTC. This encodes CASSGPGLGVNEQFF.